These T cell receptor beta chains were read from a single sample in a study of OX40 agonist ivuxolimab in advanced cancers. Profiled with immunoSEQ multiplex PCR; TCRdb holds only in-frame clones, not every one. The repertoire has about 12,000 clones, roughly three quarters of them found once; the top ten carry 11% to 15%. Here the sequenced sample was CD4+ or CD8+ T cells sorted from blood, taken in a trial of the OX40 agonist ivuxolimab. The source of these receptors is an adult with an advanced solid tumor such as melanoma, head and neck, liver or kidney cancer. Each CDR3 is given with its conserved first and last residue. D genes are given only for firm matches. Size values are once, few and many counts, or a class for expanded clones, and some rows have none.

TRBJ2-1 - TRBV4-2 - TGTGCCAGCAGCCAAGAGGACATTAGCTCCTACAATGAGCAGTTCTTC CASSQEDISSYNEQFF
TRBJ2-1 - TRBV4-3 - TGCGCCAGCAGCCGAGATAGACCGGGACTTCCTTACAATGAGCAGTTCTTC CASSRDRPGLPYNEQFF
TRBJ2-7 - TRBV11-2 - TGTGCCAGCAGCTGGGGCCCAGCGGATCGCTACGAGCAGTACTTC CASSWGPADRYEQYF
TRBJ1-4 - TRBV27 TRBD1 TGTGCCAGCAGTCCCCCCCCGGGACAGGGATCCCCTAATGAAAAACTGTTTTTT CASSPPPGQGSPNEKLFF
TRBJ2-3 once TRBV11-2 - TGTGCCAGCAGCTACCCCCCCACAGATACGCAGTATTTT CASSYPPTDTQYF
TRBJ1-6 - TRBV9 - TGTGCCAGCAGCGTCGGGGGAGGGTCACCCCTCCACTTT CASSVGGGSPLHF
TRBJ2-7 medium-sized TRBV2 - TGTGCCAGCAGTGAGGTTGTGAGCTACGAGCAGTACTTC CASSEVVSYEQYF
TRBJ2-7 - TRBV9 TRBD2 TGTGCCAGCAGCCGATATCCCGGGACTAGCCCGGGTGAGCAGTACTTC CASSRYPGTSPGEQYF
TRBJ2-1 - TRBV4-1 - TGCGCCAGCAGCCTCACGGGGAATGAGCAGTTCTTC CASSLTGNEQFF
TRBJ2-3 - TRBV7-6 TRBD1 TGTGCCAGCAGCGGGGACAGGGTCGCCCCAGATACGCAGTATTTT CASSGDRVAPDTQYF
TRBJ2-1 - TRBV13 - TGTGCCAGCAGCTCCGAAATAGAGGCGGGTACAAACAATGAGCAGTTCTTC CASSSEIEAGTNNEQFF
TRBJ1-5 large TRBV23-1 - TGCGCCAGCAGTCAAACAGGTGCCTGCAATCAGCCCCAGCATTTT CASSQTGACNQPQHF
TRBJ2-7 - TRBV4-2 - TGTGCCAGCAGCCAAGGGGACGCCCCCTACGAGCAGTACTTC CASSQGDAPYEQYF
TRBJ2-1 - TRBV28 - TGTGCCAGCAGTTTTCAGCCCCCGGGCTATGAGCAGTTCTTC CASSFQPPGYEQFF
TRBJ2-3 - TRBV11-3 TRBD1 TGTGCCAGCAGCTCGGGACAGAACACAGATACGCAGTATTTT CASSSGQNTDTQYF
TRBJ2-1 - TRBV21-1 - TGTGCCAGCAGCAAAGCGGGACTAGCTGGAAATGAGCAGTTCTTC CASSKAGLAGNEQFF
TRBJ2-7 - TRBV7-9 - TGTGCCAGCAGCCCCGCCAGGGGAGGCCCCTACGAGCAGTACTTC CASSPARGGPYEQYF
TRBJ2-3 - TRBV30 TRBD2 TGTGCCTGGAGTGGCCTAGCGGGATCTCGGGATACGCAGTATTTT CAWSGLAGSRDTQYF
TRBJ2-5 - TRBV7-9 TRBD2 TGTGCCAGCAGCCCCTGGACTAGCGGCCAAGAGACCCAGTACTTC CASSPWTSGQETQYF
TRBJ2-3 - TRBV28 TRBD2 TGTGCCAGCAGTGGTATAGCGGGAGGATATACCGCCGATACGCAGTATTTT CASSGIAGGYTADTQYF
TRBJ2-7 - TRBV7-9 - TGTGCCAGCAGCCGACAGGTCTCCTACGAGCAGTACTTC CASSRQVSYEQYF
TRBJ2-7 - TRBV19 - TGTGCCAGTAGTCCCCGGGGAGGAAGCCCCGTCTACGAGCAGTACTTC CASSPRGGSPVYEQYF
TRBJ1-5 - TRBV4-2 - TGTGCCAGCAGCCAAGAGCAGTATAGCAATCAGCCCCAGCATTTT CASSQEQYSNQPQHF
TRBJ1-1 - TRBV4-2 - TGTGCCAGCAGCCAAGATTGGTCAGAGAACACTGAAGCTTTCTTT CASSQDWSENTEAFF